This TCR beta chain is drawn from a study of shared clonotypes between healthy human individuals. Sorted-subset replicate PCRs used about 200 ng DNA, approximately 30,000 T cell genomes. TCRdb's copy holds only in-frame clones and misses some; the assay was immunoSEQ multiplex PCR. The sample contains roughly 1,600,000 clones, approximately 98.5% of which appear only once. CDR3 length: 15 residues. Looked up from germline, CDR1 is SGHNT and CDR2 is YYREEE (reference sequence). The V gene end was trimmed by 4 bases and the J gene end by 1 base; junction bases not matched to a gene: 7. Details on this clone: Antigen unknown.

Study findings and constraints: At large depth, rarefaction still showed sorted-subset sequencing to be incomplete. Across subsets, estimated richness was generally greater for naive than for memory populations. Of the naive CD4 clonotypes, roughly 5.2% were shared across a handful of donors.

The sample consisted of naive CD4+ T cells sorted from blood. Subset defined: CD45RA+ positively selected. The chain has TRBV5-4 and TRBJ2-5, with 7 bases that match TRBD2. The clonotype originates from a man younger than 40 in good health. CDR3 residues: CASSDIAGLQETQYF. CDR3 coding DNA: TGTGCCAGCAGCGATATAGCGGGCCTCCAAGAGACCCAGTACTTC.